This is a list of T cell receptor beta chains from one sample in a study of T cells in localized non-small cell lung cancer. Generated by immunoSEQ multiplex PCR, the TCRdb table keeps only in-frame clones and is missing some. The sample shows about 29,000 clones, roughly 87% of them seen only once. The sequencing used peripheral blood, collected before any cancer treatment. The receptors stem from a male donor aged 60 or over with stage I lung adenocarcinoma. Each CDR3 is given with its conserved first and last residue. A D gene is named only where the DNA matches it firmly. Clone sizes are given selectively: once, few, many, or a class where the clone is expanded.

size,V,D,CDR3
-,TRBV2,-,CASSEYWVFNTGELFF
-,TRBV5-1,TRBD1,CASSLALGQGYEQYF
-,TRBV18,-,CASSDKNRTPDDGYTF
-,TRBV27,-,CASSRGRGYEQYF
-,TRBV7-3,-,CASSTGERDTQYF
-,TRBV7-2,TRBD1,CASSWKASGTGGTEAFF
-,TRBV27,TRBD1,CASRDTGGNEQYF
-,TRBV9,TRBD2,CASSVTVLAGTYEQYF
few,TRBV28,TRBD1,CASSTQDRAGVSNYGYTF
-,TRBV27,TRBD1,CASADRDRGPLGNQPQHF
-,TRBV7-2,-,CASSLGQVANQPQHF
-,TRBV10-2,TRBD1,CASSESGTGLQETQYF
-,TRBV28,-,CASSLLWTHYGYTF
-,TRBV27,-,CASSGAEASSYEQYF
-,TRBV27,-,CASSLAGAPTGQYF
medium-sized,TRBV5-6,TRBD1,CASSLRGGQRTDTQYF
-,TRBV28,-,CASSRALYGYTF
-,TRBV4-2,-,CASSQDGGSKNIQYF
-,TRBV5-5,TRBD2,CASSFVGGTSTGELFF
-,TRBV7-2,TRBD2,CASSFRGVLSYEQYF
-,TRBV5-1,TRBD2,CASSAPLFPGLVRTDTQYF
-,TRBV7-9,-,CASSLVREGEAFF
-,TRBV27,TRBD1,CASSSQGTASGYTF
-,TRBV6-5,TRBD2,CASSLRRAGLEPQYF
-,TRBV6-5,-,CASSKRNEQFF
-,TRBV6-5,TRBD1,CASSSPLTGDTQYF
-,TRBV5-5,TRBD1,CASSPTGVEKLFF
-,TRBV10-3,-,CAISPVEGGRASYNEQFF
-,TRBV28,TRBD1,CASSDDRVASYEQYF
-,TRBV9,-,CASSVGGSGANVLTF
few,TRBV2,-,CASSSNVNQPQHF
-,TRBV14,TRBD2,CASSRTSRVTGELFF
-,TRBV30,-,CAWSLSRGAYEQYF
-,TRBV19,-,CASSIQAGLAKNEQFF
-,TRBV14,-,CASKKNRGDQETQYF